This record concerns one T cell receptor (beta chain) sequence. Its antigen is as yet unknown. Intraepithelial and lamina propria lymphocytes were released after the graft tissue was processed. Measured with immunoSEQ multiplex PCR; TCRdb has only the in-frame clones, and not every one. The table records more than 2,500 clones, approximately 74% of them present only once. The record originates from a study of graft-versus-host responses after intestinal transplantation. In the study overall: Every transplant recipient was induced with anti-thymocyte globulin, then maintained on tacrolimus and steroids for about 3 years. Overall study results and limits: Early post-transplant HvG declines tracked with peak circulating GvH clone levels.

The CDR3 covers 13 residues. In germline, CDR1 is LNHDA, CDR2 SQIVND (reference sequence). The V end was cut by 4 bases, the J end by 3 bases, with 9 bases between. The chain joins TRBV19 to TRBJ1-1, with TRBD1 as a possible D gene (6 bases). The clonotype was recovered from a human patient who received an intestinal transplant, so some T cells may come from the graft donor. Sequenced here: ileum tissue, sampled 5 and 7 days after intestinal transplantation. CDR3 amino acids: CASSRGAHTEAFF. CDR3 nucleotides: TGTGCCAGTAGTAGGGGGGCGCACACTGAAGCTTTCTTT.